Listed here is a single T cell receptor beta chain. The record originates from a study of identical twins. Looked up from germline, CDR1 is SGHRS and CDR2 is YFSETQ. V lost 0 bases and J 7 bases, leaving 17 bases between the germline ends. CDR3 length equals 15 residues. MiXCR was run by TCRdb on the 5' RACE reads, yielding one entry per CDR3 protein. The sample shows over 200,000 distinct CDR3 sequences, roughly 7.1% of them seen only once. These data were also reused for a study on T cells expressing NK-cell markers.

The clonotype comes from a woman younger than 35 in good health. V and J are TRBV5-1 and TRBJ2-7; possibly TRBD2 for D (6 bases). Sample: CD8+ T cells sorted from blood. In nucleotides, the CDR3 is TGCGCCAGCAGCTTGGGTCTTGGGACTGCGGGGGAGCAGTACTTC. Translation gives CASSLGLGTAGEQYF.